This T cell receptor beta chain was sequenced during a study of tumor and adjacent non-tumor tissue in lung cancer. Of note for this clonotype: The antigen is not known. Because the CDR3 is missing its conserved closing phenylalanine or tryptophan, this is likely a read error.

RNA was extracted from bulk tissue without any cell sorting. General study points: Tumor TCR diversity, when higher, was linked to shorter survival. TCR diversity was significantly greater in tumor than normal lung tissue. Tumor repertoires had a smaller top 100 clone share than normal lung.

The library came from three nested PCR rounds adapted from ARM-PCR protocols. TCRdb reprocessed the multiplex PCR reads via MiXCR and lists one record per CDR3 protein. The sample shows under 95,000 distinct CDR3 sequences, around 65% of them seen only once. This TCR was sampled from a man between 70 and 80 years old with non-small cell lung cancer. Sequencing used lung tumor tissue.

This chain's CDR3 is CAIAKDRGYTEAFY. The CDR3 DNA follows: TGTGCCATCGCGAAGGACAGGGGGTATACTGAAGCTTTCTAT. The chain joins TRBV10-3 to TRBJ1-1; 10 nucleotides agree with TRBD1. Germline loops: CDR1 ENHRY, CDR2 SYGVKD. The CDR3 sequence is 14 residues long. The ends lost 8 bases at V and 5 bases at J; junction bases unmatched: 8.